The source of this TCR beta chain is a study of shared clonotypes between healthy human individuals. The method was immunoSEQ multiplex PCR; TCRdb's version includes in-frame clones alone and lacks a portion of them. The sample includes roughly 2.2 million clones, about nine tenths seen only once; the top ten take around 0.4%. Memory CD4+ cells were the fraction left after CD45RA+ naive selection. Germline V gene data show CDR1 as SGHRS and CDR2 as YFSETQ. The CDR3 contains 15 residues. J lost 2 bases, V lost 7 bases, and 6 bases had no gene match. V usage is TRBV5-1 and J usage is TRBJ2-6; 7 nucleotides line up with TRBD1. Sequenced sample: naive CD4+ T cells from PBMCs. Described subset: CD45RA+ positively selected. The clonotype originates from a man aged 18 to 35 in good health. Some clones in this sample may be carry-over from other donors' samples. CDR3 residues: CASATGATGANVLTF. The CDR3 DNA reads TGCGCCAGCGCCACAGGGGCCACTGGGGCCAACGTCCTGACTTTC.